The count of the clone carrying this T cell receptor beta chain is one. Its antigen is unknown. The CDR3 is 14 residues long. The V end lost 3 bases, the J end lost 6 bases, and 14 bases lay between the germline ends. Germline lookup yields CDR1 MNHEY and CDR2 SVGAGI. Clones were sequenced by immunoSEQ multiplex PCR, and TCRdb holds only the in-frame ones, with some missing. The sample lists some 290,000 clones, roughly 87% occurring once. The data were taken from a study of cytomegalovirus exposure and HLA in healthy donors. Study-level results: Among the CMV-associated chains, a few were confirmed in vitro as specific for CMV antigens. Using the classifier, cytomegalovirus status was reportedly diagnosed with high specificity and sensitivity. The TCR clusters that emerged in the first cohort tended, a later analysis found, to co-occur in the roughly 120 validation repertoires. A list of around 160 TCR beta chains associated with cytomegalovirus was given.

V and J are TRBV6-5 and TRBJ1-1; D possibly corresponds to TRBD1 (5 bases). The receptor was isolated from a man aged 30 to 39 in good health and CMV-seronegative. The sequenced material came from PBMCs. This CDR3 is CASSYRGSTAEAFF. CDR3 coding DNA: TGTGCCAGCAGTTATCGGGGGAGTACTGCTGAAGCTTTCTTT.